This T cell receptor beta chain comes out of a study of PD-1 blockade in classical Hodgkin lymphoma. General study findings and limits: Lower baseline TCR diversity was reported for newly diagnosed patients than for healthy donors. Prior to therapy, complete responders displayed diversity much like that of newly diagnosed patients. Exclusion was the outcome for patients who began nivolumab under 1 year after ASCT. While CD8+ TCR diversity did not rise significantly by C4D1, CD4+ TCR diversity did.

Exposure to brentuximab vedotin varied, and each patient had relapsed following autologous stem cell transplantation. Trimming shortened V by 0 bases and J by 0 bases, and 11 bases separated the two germline ends. Germline V gene lookup returns CDR1 SGHRS and CDR2 YFSETQ. This CDR3 region has 16 residues. Notes on this clone: Its antigen is not identified.

Clones were read by immunoSEQ multiplex PCR, and TCRdb kept only the in-frame ones, dropping some. The profile covers roughly 150,000 clones, with less than 80% appearing a single time and roughly 10% taken by the ten largest. The chain is built from TRBV5-1 and TRBJ2-3, with D perhaps matching TRBD2 (6 bases). This receptor was taken from a human donor with classical Hodgkin lymphoma. The input for sequencing was peripheral blood mononuclear cells (PBMCs), taken before the second cycle of nivolumab. CDR3 DNA sequence: TGCGCCAGCAGCTTGGGACGTGCGGGGAGCACAGATACGCAGTATTTT. This sequence encodes CASSLGRAGSTDTQYF.